This T cell receptor (beta chain) appears in the sequencing data of a study of T cell changes during pregnancy in multiple sclerosis. V gave up 5 bases and J gave up 3 bases; unmatched junction bases: 9. The CDR3 covers 15 residues. Per the germline V gene, CDR1 is SGHAT and CDR2 is FQNNGV. Libraries were prepared by immunoSEQ multiplex PCR; TCRdb keeps only in-frame clonotypes and omits some of them. The sample comprises roughly 38,000 clones, about nine tenths of which are singletons, and 8% to 10% rests with the top ten. Sequencing used CD8+ T cells from peripheral blood mononuclear cells, obtained in the first trimester of pregnancy. The gene calls are TRBV11-2 and TRBJ2-7; 8 nucleotides align to TRBD2. This clonotype was obtained from a female donor with multiple sclerosis, enrolled in a pregnancy study. The CDR3 DNA sequence: TGTGCCAGCAGCCCCCCGTCACTAGCGGTCTACGAGCAGTACTTC. Translated, it gives CASSPPSLAVYEQYF.